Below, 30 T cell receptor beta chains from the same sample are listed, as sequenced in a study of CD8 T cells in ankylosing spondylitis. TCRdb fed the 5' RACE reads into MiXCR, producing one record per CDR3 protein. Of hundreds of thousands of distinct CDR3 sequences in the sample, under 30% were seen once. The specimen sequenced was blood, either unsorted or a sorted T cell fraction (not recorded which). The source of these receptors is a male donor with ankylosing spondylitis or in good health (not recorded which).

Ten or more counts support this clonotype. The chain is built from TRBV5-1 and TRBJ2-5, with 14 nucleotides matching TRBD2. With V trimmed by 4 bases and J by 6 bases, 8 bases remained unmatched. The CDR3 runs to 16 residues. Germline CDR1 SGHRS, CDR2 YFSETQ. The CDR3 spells CASSILGLAGEKTQYF. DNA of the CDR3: TGCGCCAGCAGCATCTTGGGACTAGCGGGAGAAAAGACCCAGTACTTC.

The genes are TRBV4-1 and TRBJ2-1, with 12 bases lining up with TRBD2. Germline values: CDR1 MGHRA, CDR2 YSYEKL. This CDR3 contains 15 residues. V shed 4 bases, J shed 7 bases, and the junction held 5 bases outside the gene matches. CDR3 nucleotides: TGCGCCAGCAGCCGACTAGCGGGAGTAAGAAATGAGCAGTTCTTC. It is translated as CASSRLAGVRNEQFF.

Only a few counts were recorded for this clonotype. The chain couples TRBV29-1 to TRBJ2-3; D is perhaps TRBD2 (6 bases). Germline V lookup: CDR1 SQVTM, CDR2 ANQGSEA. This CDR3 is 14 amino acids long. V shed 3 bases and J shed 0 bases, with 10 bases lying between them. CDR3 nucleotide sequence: TGCAGCGTTGATAGCGGAGCTAGCACAGATACGCAGTATTTT. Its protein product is CSVDSGASTDTQYF.

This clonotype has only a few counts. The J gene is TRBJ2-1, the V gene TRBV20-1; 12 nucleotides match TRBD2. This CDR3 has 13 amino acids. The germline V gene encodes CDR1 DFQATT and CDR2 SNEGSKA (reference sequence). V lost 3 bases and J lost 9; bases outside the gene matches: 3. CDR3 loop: CSARTSGSPEQFF. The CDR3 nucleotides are TGCAGTGCTAGGACTAGCGGGAGTCCTGAGCAGTTCTTC.

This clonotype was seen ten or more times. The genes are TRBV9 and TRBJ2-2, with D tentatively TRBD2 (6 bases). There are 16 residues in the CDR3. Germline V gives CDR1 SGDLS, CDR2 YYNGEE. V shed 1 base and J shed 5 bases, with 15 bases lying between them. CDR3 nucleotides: TGTGCCAGCAGCGTAAGGGACTTCCGCAATACCGGGGAGCTGTTTTTT. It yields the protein CASSVRDFRNTGELFF.

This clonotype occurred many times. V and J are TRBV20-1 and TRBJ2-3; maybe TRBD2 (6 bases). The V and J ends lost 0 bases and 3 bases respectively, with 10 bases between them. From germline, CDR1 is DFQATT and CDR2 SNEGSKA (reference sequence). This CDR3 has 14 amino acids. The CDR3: CSARDPLATDTQYF. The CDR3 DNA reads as TGCAGTGCTAGAGATCCACTAGCAACAGATACGCAGTATTTT.

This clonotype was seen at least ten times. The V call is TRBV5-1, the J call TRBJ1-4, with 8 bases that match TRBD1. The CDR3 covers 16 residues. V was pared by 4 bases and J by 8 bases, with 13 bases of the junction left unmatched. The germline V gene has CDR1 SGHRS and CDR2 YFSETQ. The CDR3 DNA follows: TGCGCCAGCAGCCAGAAACCAGGGGGCGCTTCCGAAAAACTGTTTTTT. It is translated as CASSQKPGGASEKLFF.

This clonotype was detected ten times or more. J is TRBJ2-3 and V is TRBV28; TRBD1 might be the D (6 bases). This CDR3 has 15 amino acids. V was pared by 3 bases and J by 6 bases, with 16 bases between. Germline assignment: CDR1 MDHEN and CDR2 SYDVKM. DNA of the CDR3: TGTGCCAGCAGTTTGGCAGAACAGGGTTTCGATACGCAGTATTTT. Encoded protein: CASSLAEQGFDTQYF.

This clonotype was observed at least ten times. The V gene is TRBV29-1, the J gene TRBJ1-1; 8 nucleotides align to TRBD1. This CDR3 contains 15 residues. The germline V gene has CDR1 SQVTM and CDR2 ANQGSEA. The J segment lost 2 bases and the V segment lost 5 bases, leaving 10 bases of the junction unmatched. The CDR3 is CSVSGQGWGNTEAFF. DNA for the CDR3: TGCAGCGTTTCTGGACAGGGCTGGGGAAACACTGAAGCTTTCTTT.

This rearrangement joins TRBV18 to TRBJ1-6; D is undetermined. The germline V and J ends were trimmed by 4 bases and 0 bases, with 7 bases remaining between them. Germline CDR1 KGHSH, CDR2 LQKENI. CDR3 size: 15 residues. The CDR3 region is CASSLARSYNSPLHF. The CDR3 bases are TGTGCCAGCTCACTGGCCCGCTCCTATAATTCACCCCTCCACTTT.

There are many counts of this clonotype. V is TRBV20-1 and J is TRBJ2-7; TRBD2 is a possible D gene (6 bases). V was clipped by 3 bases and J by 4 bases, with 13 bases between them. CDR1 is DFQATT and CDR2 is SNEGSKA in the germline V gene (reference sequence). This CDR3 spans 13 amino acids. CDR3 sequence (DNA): TGCAGTGCTAGTAGAGGGACTGATTACGAGCAGTACTTC. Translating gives CSASRGTDYEQYF.

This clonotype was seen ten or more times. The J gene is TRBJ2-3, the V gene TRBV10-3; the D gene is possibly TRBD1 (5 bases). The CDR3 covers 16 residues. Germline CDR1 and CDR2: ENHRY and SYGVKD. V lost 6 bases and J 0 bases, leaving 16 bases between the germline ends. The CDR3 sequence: CAIRENRKTSTDTQYF. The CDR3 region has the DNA TGTGCCATCAGGGAAAACAGGAAGACTAGCACAGATACGCAGTATTTT.

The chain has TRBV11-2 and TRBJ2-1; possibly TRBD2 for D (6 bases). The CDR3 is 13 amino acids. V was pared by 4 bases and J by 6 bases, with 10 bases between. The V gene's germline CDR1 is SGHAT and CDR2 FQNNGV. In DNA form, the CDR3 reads TGTGCCAGCAGCTCACCTAGCGCCAATGAGCAGTTCTTC. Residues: CASSSPSANEQFF.

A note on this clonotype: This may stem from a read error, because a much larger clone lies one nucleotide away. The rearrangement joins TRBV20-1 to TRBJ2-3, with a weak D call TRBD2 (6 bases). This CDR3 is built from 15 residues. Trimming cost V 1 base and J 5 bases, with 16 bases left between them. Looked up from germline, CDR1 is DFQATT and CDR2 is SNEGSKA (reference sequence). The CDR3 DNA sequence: TGCAGTGCTAGAGTCCCTAGCGTGACGGGAGATACGCAGTATTTT. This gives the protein CSARVPSVTGDTQYF.

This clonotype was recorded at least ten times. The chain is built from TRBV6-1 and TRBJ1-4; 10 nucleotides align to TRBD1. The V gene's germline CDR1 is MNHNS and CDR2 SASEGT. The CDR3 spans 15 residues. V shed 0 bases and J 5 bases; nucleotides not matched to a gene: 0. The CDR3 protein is CASSEATGGNEKLFF. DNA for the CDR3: TGTGCCAGCAGTGAAGCGACAGGGGGCAATGAAAAACTGTTTTTT.

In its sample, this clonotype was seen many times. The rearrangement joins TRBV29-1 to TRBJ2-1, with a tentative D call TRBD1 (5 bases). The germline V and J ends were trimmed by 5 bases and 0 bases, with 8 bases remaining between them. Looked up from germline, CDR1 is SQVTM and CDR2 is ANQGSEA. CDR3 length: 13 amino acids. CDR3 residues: CSVQGDSYNEQFF. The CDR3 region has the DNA TGCAGCGTTCAGGGTGACTCCTACAATGAGCAGTTCTTC.

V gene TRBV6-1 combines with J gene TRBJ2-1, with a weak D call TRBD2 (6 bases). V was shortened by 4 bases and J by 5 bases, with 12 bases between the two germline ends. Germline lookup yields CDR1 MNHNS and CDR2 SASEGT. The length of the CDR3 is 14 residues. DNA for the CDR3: TGTGCCAGCAGTGCGATAGCGGCCCACAATGAGCAGTTCTTC. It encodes CASSAIAAHNEQFF.

In DNA, the CDR3 is TGTGCCAGCGGCCAAGCGGGAAACTACGAGCAGTACTTC. Translation: CASGQAGNYEQYF. The V gene is TRBV6-1, the J gene TRBJ2-7, with 7 bases fitting TRBD2. The junction had 7 bases not matched to a gene; V was cut back by 8 bases and J by 3 bases. The CDR3 has 13 residues. The germline V gene has CDR1 MNHNS and CDR2 SASEGT.

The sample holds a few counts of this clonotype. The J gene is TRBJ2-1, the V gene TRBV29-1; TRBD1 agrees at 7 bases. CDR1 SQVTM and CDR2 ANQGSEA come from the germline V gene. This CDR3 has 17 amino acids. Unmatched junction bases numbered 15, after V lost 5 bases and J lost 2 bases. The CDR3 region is CSVTPRTGLFPYNEQFF. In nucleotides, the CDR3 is TGCAGCGTTACCCCCCGGACAGGCCTGTTTCCCTACAATGAGCAGTTCTTC.

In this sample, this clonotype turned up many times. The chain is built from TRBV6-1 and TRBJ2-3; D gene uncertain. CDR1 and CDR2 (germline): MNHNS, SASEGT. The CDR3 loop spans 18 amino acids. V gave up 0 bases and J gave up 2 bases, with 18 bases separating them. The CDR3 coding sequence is TGTGCCAGCAGTGAAGCACCTGTAGGGCTCCGGGCCACAGATACGCAGTATTTT. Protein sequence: CASSEAPVGLRATDTQYF.

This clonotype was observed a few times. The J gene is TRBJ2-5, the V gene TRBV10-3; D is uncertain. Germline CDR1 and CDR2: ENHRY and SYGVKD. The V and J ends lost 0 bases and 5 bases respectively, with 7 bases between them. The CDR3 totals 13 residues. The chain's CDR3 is CAISESTDETQYF. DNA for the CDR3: TGTGCCATCAGTGAGTCGACCGACGAGACCCAGTACTTC.

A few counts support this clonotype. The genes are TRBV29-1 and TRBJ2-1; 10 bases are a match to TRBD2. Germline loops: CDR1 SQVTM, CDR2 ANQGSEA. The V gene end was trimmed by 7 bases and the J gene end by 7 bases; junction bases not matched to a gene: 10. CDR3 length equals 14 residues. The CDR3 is CSAGILAGKNEQFF. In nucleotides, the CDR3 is TGCAGCGCCGGCATACTAGCGGGAAAAAATGAGCAGTTCTTC.

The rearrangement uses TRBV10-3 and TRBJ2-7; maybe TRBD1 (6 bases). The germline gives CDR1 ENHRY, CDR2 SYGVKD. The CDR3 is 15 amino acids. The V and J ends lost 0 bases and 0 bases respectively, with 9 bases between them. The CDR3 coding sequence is TGTGCCATCAGTGAGTCCGGACAGAGCTCCTACGAGCAGTACTTC. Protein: CAISESGQSSYEQYF.

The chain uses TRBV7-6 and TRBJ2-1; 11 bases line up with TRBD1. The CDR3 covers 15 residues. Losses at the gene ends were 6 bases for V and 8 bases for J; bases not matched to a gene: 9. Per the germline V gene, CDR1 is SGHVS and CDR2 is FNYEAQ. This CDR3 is CASSTGTGGIDEQFF. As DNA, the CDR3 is TGTGCCAGCAGTACCGGGACAGGGGGTATCGATGAGCAGTTCTTC.

The chain's CDR3 is CSVGQISGANVLTF. In DNA form, the CDR3 reads TGCAGCGTGGGACAAATCTCTGGGGCCAACGTCCTGACTTTC. V is TRBV29-1 and J is TRBJ2-6, with D perhaps TRBD1 (6 bases). Germline V gene sequence: CDR1 SQVTM, CDR2 ANQGSEA. The CDR3 covers 14 residues. The V and J ends lost 6 bases and 0 bases respectively, with 9 bases between them. Drawing the rest from reference TRBV29-1 and TRBJ2-6, the complete variable domain is SAVISQKPSRDICQRGTSLTIQCQVDSQVTMMFWYRQQPGQSLTLIATANQGSEATYESGFVIDKFPISRPNLTFSTLTVSNMSPEDSSIYLCSVGQISGANVLTFGAGSRLTVL.

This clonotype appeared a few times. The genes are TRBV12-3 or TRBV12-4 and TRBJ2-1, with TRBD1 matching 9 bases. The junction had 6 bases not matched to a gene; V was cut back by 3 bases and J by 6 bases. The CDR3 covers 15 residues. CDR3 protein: CASSFRDRVINEQFF. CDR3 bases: TGTGCCAGCAGTTTCCGGGACAGGGTCATCAATGAGCAGTTCTTC.

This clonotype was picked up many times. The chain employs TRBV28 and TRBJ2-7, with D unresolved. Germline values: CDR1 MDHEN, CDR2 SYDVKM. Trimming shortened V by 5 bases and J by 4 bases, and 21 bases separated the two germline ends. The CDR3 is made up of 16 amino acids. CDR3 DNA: TGTGCCAGCAGTCCGCCTGAAGTCTCCGGTGTTTACGAGCAGTACTTC. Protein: CASSPPEVSGVYEQYF. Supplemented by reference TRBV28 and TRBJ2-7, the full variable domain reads DVKVTQSSRYLVKRTGEKVFLECVQDMDHENMFWYRQDPGLGLRLIYFSYDVKMKEKGDIPEGYSVSREKKERFSLILESASTNQTSMYLCASSPPEVSGVYEQYFGPGTRLTVT.

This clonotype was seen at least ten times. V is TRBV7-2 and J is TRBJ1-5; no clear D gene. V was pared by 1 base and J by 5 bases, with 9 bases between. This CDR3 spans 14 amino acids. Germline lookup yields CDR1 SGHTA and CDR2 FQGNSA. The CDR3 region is CASSLGAPDQPQHF. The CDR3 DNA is TGTGCCAGCAGCTTAGGGGCCCCTGATCAGCCCCAGCATTTT.

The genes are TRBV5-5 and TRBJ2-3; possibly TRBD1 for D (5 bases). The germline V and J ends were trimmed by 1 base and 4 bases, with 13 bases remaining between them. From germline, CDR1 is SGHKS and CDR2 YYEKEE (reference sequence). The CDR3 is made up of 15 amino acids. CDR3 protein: CASSLWQGQADTQYF. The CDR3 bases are TGTGCCAGCAGCTTGTGGCAGGGCCAGGCAGATACGCAGTATTTT.

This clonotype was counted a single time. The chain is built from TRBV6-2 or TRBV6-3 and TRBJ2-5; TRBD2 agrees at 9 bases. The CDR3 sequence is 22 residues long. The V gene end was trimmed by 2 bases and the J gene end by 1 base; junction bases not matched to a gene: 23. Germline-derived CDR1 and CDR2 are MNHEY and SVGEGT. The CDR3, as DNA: TGTGCCAGCAGTTACCGAAGCCCGTCTCGCCTAGCGGGAAGGATAGGCCAAGAGACCCAGTACTTC. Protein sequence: CASSYRSPSRLAGRIGQETQYF.